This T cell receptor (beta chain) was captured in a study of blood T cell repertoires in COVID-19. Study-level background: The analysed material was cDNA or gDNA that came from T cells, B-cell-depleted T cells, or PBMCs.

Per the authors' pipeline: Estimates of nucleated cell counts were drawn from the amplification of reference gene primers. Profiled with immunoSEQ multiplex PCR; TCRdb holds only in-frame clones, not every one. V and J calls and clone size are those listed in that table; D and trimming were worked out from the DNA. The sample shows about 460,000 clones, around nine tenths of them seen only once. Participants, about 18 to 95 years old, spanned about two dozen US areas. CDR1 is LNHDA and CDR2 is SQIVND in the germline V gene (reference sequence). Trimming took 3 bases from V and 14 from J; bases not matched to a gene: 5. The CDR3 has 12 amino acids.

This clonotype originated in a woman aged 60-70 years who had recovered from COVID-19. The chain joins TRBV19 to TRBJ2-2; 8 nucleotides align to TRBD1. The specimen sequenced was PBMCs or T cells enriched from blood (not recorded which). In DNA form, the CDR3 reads TGTGCCAGTAGTATCCTCACAGGGGGACTGTTTTTT. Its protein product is CASSILTGGLFF.